What follows are 26 T cell receptor beta chains derived from one specimen sequenced in a study of blood T cell repertoires in COVID-19. Data came from immunoSEQ multiplex PCR; TCRdb stores just in-frame clones and leaves some out. The table lists over 200,000 clones, 88% of them singletons. The sample was peripheral blood. The receptor source for this set is a woman younger than 45 with acute or convalescent COVID-19.

The chain joins TRBV6-5 to TRBJ2-7; perhaps TRBD1 as D (6 bases). The CDR3 length is 13 residues. V gave up 8 bases and J gave up 4 bases, with 15 bases separating them. In germline, CDR1 is MNHEY, CDR2 SVGAGI. The CDR3 spells CASARGPEYEQYF. CDR3 nucleotide sequence: TGTGCCAGCGCCAGGGGACCGGAATACGAGCAGTACTTC.

J is TRBJ1-2 and V is TRBV6-2 or TRBV6-3, with 8 bases identical to TRBD1. Per germline, CDR1 MNHEY and CDR2 SVGEGT. The V gene end was trimmed by 5 bases and the J gene end by 7 bases; junction bases not matched to a gene: 6. This CDR3 is 13 amino acids long. The CDR3 is CASSRDRPSGYTF. The CDR3 DNA sequence: TGTGCCAGCAGTAGGGACAGGCCCTCTGGCTACACCTTC.

This chain uses TRBV13 with TRBJ2-7; 7 nucleotides align to TRBD2. Per the germline V gene, CDR1 is PRHDT and CDR2 is FYEKMQ (reference sequence). V lost 4 bases to trimming and J lost 5 bases; unmatched junction nucleotides: 17. The CDR3 sequence is 17 residues long. CDR3 in DNA: TGTGCCAGCAGCTCCCGGGCTAGCGGAATTATTGAACACGAGCAGTACTTC. This gives the protein CASSSRASGIIEHEQYF.

V gene TRBV6-2 or TRBV6-3 combines with J gene TRBJ2-7; D is uncertain. Germline CDR1 MNHEY, CDR2 SVGEGT. This CDR3 is 12 amino acids long. With 4 bases removed from V and 3 bases from J, the gap between germline ends came to 7 bases. The DNA for the CDR3 is TGTGCCAGCAGTTTAGACAACTACGAGCAGTACTTC. It specifies CASSLDNYEQYF.

The chain combines TRBV30 with TRBJ2-2; either TRBD1 or TRBD2 may supply D (5 bases each). V was trimmed by 5 bases and J by 5 bases, leaving 18 bases between them. This CDR3 region has 15 residues. Germline-derived CDR1 and CDR2 are GTSNPN and SVGIG (reference sequence). CDR3 loop: CAWGAGRVVTGELFF. CDR3 DNA: TGTGCCTGGGGGGCCGGGCGGGTGGTGACCGGGGAGCTGTTTTTT.

The rearrangement joins TRBV12-5 to TRBJ2-1; possibly TRBD1 for D (6 bases). Germline lookup yields CDR1 LGHNT and CDR2 FRNRAP. This CDR3 has 16 residues. V dropped 6 bases and J dropped 6 bases, with 21 bases sitting between them. CDR3 nucleotide sequence: TGTGCTAGTGGACCCAACCCCGGGACATCTGGCAATGAGCAGTTCTTC. Translated: CASGPNPGTSGNEQFF.

V usage is TRBV9 and J usage is TRBJ2-1, with 11 bases aligning to TRBD1. The CDR3 runs 16 residues. Germline V CDR1 and CDR2: SGDLS, YYNGEE. Trimming cost V 4 bases and J 6 bases; bases outside gene matches: 9. DNA of the CDR3: TGTGCCAGCAGCCCTAACACGGGGACAGGGGGCAATGAGCAGTTCTTC. This encodes CASSPNTGTGGNEQFF. Complete variable domain (other parts from reference TRBV9 and TRBJ2-1): DSGVTQTPKHLITATGQRVTLRCSPRSGDLSVYWYQQSLDQGLQFLIQYYNGEERAKGNILERFSAQQFPDLHSELNLSSLELGDSALYFCASSPNTGTGGNEQFFGPGTRLTVL.

The J gene is TRBJ2-1, the V gene TRBV5-6; no reliable D call. CDR1 and CDR2 from the germline V gene are SGHDT and YYEEEE. With 0 bases removed from V and 0 bases from J, the gap between germline ends came to 7 bases. The length of the CDR3 is 15 residues. The CDR3 is CASSLDLGSYNEQFF. The CDR3 bases are TGTGCCAGCAGCTTGGACCTAGGCTCCTACAATGAGCAGTTCTTC.

This clone was seen a few times. This rearrangement joins TRBV6-5 to TRBJ1-1, with D unclear. CDR1 is MNHEY and CDR2 is SVGAGI in the germline V gene. The CDR3 consists of 10 residues. V was shortened by 6 bases and J by 5 bases, with 4 bases between the two germline ends. CDR3 nucleotide sequence: TGTGCCAGCAGACGGACTGAAGCTTTCTTT. Its protein product is CASRRTEAFF.

The chain combines TRBV5-6 with TRBJ1-6, with unresolved D. V lost 1 base and J 0 bases, leaving 11 bases between the germline ends. Per the germline V gene, CDR1 is SGHDT and CDR2 is YYEEEE. The CDR3 has 17 amino acids. As DNA, the CDR3 is TGTGCCAGCAGCTTGACTTCGTCAAGCTCCTATAATTCACCCCTCCACTTT. Translating it yields CASSLTSSSSYNSPLHF.

This chain links TRBV6-2 or TRBV6-3 with TRBJ2-1; 8 positions agree with TRBD2. Per germline, CDR1 MNHEY and CDR2 SVGEGT. V trimming: 4 bases; J trimming: 7 bases; junction bases outside the gene matches: 12. The CDR3 contains 16 residues. The CDR3 loop is CASSSPGRAGRNEQFF. The CDR3 coding sequence is TGTGCCAGCAGTTCGCCCGGGAGGGCCGGTAGAAATGAGCAGTTCTTC.

The chain uses TRBV19 and TRBJ2-7; 7 bases line up with TRBD1. Trimming at V came to 5 bases and at J to 8 bases, leaving 12 bases not matched to a gene. The CDR3 contains 14 residues. From germline, CDR1 is LNHDA and CDR2 SQIVND (reference sequence). CDR3 protein: CASSLQGSSGQQYF. CDR3 bases: TGTGCCAGTAGTCTACAGGGGTCAAGTGGGCAGCAGTACTTC. The full variable domain, in which reference TRBV19 and TRBJ2-7 provide the parts outside the CDR3, is DGGITQSPKYLFRKEGQNVTLSCEQNLNHDAMYWYRQDPGQGLRLIYYSQIVNDFQKGDIAEGYSVSREKKESFPLTVTSAQKNPTAFYLCASSLQGSSGQQYFGPGTRLTVT.

This clone was seen just once. The chain's CDR3 is CASSPNAPAEFSGANVLTF. The CDR3 DNA sequence: TGTGCCAGCAGCCCCAACGCCCCAGCGGAATTCTCTGGGGCCAACGTCCTGACTTTC. This chain joins TRBV7-3 and TRBJ2-6, with D tentatively TRBD2 (5 bases). Per germline, CDR1 SGHTA and CDR2 FQGTGA. This CDR3 comprises 19 residues. The ends were cut back, 5 bases at V and 0 bases at J, with 20 bases in the middle.

In its sample, this clone was seen once. The chain recombines TRBV19 with TRBJ2-1; 10 bases fit TRBD2. The CDR3 spans 17 residues. CDR1 and CDR2 (germline): LNHDA, SQIVND (reference sequence). Germline trimming cut 6 bases from V and 5 bases from J; bases unmatched to any gene: 13. This chain's CDR3 is CASRGAGRTSGNNEQFF. The CDR3 region has the DNA TGTGCCAGTAGAGGGGCCGGGAGGACTAGCGGAAACAATGAGCAGTTCTTC.

This chain links TRBV9 with TRBJ1-3; no reliable D call. V gave up 0 bases and J gave up 2 bases, with 9 bases separating them. Per the germline V gene, CDR1 is SGDLS and CDR2 is YYNGEE. The CDR3 is 15 amino acids. CDR3 nucleotide sequence: TGTGCCAGCAGCGTAGGGCTGATTACTGGAAACACCATATATTTT. Residues: CASSVGLITGNTIYF.

As to this clone: The same CDR3 is also encoded by other DNA sequences in this sample. The genes are TRBV24-1 and TRBJ2-1, with a possible D match to TRBD1 (5 bases). Germline CDR1 KGHDR, CDR2 SFDVKD. Trimming shortened V by 1 base and J by 1 base, and 7 bases separated the two germline ends. CDR3 length: 15 amino acids. The DNA for the CDR3 is TGTGCCACCAGTGATTTAGCAGGGTCCTACAATGAGCAGTTCTTC. This sequence encodes CATSDLAGSYNEQFF.

The V and J genes are TRBV19 and TRBJ1-2, with 7 nucleotides matching TRBD1. Per germline, CDR1 LNHDA and CDR2 SQIVND (reference sequence). J was trimmed by 4 bases and V by 5 bases; bases with no gene match: 4. The CDR3 spans 13 residues. The CDR3 protein is CASSVGQFYGYTF. CDR3 sequence (DNA): TGTGCCAGTAGTGTGGGACAGTTCTATGGCTACACCTTC.

This chain connects TRBV19 to TRBJ1-1; 10 positions agree with TRBD1. Germline CDR1 and CDR2: LNHDA and SQIVND (reference sequence). The CDR3 consists of 14 residues. V lost 5 bases, J lost 4 bases, and 4 bases stayed unmatched. The CDR3 sequence is CASSPWTGGTEAFF. CDR3 DNA sequence: TGTGCCAGTAGTCCTTGGACAGGGGGCACTGAAGCTTTCTTT. The variable domain in full, with the rest retrieved from reference TRBV19 and TRBJ1-1, is DGGITQSPKYLFRKEGQNVTLSCEQNLNHDAMYWYRQDPGQGLRLIYYSQIVNDFQKGDIAEGYSVSREKKESFPLTVTSAQKNPTAFYLCASSPWTGGTEAFFGQGTRLTVV.

The V and J genes are TRBV5-4 and TRBJ2-5, with TRBD1 identical over 9 bases. Germline V gives CDR1 SGHNT, CDR2 YYREEE (reference sequence). V lost 2 bases and J lost 5; bases outside the gene matches: 4. The CDR3 is 14 amino acids. CDR3 nucleotides: TGTGCCAGCAGCTTCCCACAGGGGGCCGAGACCCAGTACTTC. Translation: CASSFPQGAETQYF.

The rearrangement links TRBV4-3 to TRBJ2-3; 7 nucleotides line up with TRBD2. V lost 0 bases to trimming and J lost 2 bases; unmatched junction nucleotides: 11. Germline-derived CDR1 and CDR2 are LGHNA and YSLEER. There are 18 residues in the CDR3. The CDR3 loop is CASSQDYGGSGPTDTQYF. The DNA of the CDR3 is TGCGCCAGCAGCCAAGATTATGGCGGGAGCGGGCCCACAGATACGCAGTATTTT.

V and J are TRBV5-1 and TRBJ2-1; 14 nucleotides match TRBD2. Germline V CDR1 and CDR2: SGHRS, YFSETQ. CDR3 length: 16 residues. Trimming took 4 bases from V and 4 from J; bases not matched to a gene: 4. Here the CDR3 reads CASSAGTSGRYNEQFF. The DNA of the CDR3 is TGCGCCAGCAGCGCCGGGACTAGCGGGAGATACAATGAGCAGTTCTTC. Supplemented by reference TRBV5-1 and TRBJ2-1, the full variable domain reads KAGVTQTPRYLIKTRGQQVTLSCSPISGHRSVSWYQQTPGQGLQFLFEYFSETQRNKGNFPGRFSGRQFSNSRSEMNVSTLELGDSALYLCASSAGTSGRYNEQFFGPGTRLTVL.

The genes are TRBV7-7 and TRBJ2-7; 8 nucleotides agree with TRBD2. The CDR3 is 17 amino acids. Germline trimming cut 1 base from V and 5 bases from J; bases unmatched to any gene: 13. Germline lookup yields CDR1 SSHAT and CDR2 FNYEAQ (reference sequence). The CDR3 DNA reads TGTGCCAGCAGCTTAGGTATCACTAGCGGCGCTTTGGACGAGCAGTACTTC. This sequence encodes CASSLGITSGALDEQYF. The variable domain in full, completed from reference TRBV7-7 and TRBJ2-7, reads GAGVSQSPRYKVTKRGQDVTLRCDPISSHATLYWYQQALGQGPEFLTYFNYEAQPDKSGLPSDRFSAERPEGSISTLTIQRTEQRDSAMYRCASSLGITSGALDEQYFGPGTRLTVT.

In its sample, this clone was seen once. The chain is built from TRBV5-1 and TRBJ1-1; D perhaps matches TRBD1 (5 bases). V lost 1 base to trimming and J lost 4 bases, with 11 bases between them. There are 14 residues in the CDR3. CDR1 and CDR2 (germline): SGHRS, YFSETQ. The CDR3 sequence is CASSLIKGFTEAFF. The CDR3 DNA reads as TGCGCCAGCAGCTTGATAAAGGGGTTCACTGAAGCTTTCTTT.

This chain uses TRBV3-1 (or the pseudogene TRBV3-2) with TRBJ2-2, with 8 nucleotides matching TRBD2. The CDR3 runs 15 residues. Trimming took 4 bases from V and 1 from J; bases not matched to a gene: 2. Germline CDR1 LGHDT, CDR2 YNNKEL (reference sequence). For the CDR3, the DNA is TGTGCCAGCAGCCTGGCGGGAGGGAACACCGGGGAGCTGTTTTTT. This encodes CASSLAGGNTGELFF.

This rearrangement joins TRBV18 to TRBJ2-5; a weak D match, TRBD2 (6 bases). CDR1 KGHSH and CDR2 LQKENI come from the germline V gene. V shed 6 bases and J shed 0 bases, with 20 bases lying between them. CDR3 size: 17 residues. In DNA, the CDR3 is TGTGCCAGCTCGGGACCTTTTCGCGGGAAGTACCAAGAGACCCAGTACTTC. This encodes CASSGPFRGKYQETQYF.

This clone was seen once. The V gene is TRBV6-5, the J gene TRBJ2-3, with TRBD1 identical over 9 bases. The V gene end was trimmed by 2 bases and the J gene end by 2 bases; junction bases not matched to a gene: 5. Per the germline V gene, CDR1 is MNHEY and CDR2 is SVGAGI. The CDR3 contains 16 residues. CDR3 in amino acids: CASSYPGQGNTDTQYF. The CDR3 coding sequence is TGTGCCAGCAGTTACCCGGGACAGGGCAACACAGATACGCAGTATTTT.